The present T cell receptor (beta chain) was sequenced within a study of T cell repertoires in ileal Crohn's disease. The time point was: neoterminal ileum biopsy at postoperative endoscopy, about 6 months after surgery. Profiling relied on immunoSEQ multiplex PCR, and the TCRdb table lists in-frame clones only, not all of them. The sample contains roughly 62,000 clones, roughly 89% of which appear only once. V shed 4 bases, J shed 7 bases, and the junction held 4 bases outside the gene matches. Per the germline V gene, CDR1 is SGHNT and CDR2 is YYREEE (reference sequence). CDR3 length equals 13 residues.

Sequences were obtained from ileal tissue. The genes are TRBV5-4 and TRBJ2-1; the match to TRBD1 covers 8 bases. This sequence was found in an adult with Crohn's disease. The DNA for the CDR3 is TGTGCCAGCAGCCAACAGGGGGTTAATGAGCAGTTCTTC. Translating gives CASSQQGVNEQFF.